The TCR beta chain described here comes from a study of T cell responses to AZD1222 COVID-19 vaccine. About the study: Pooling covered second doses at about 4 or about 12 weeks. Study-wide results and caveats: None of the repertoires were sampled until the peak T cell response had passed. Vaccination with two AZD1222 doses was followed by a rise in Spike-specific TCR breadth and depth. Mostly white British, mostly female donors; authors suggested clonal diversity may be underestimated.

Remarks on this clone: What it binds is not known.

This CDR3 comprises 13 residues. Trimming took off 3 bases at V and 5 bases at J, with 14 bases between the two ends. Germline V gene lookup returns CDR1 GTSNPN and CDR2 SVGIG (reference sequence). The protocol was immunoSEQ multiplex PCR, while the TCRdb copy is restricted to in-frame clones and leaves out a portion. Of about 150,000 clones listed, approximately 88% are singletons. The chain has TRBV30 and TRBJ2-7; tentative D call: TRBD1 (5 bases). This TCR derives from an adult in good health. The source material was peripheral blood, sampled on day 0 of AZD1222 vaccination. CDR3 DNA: TGTGCCTGGAGCGCATCAGGGTTTGACGAGCAGTACTTC. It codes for CAWSASGFDEQYF.